Shown below are 30 T cell receptor beta chains from a single sample sequenced in a study of T cell repertoires in cytomegalovirus infection. TCRdb ran MiXCR on the reads and lists one entry per CDR3 protein. The profile shows 290,000 or so distinct CDR3 sequences, about 25% of them singletons. Sequenced input: PBMCs. These receptors were obtained from a human donor in good health (CMV status not recorded). Some clones in this sample may be carry-over from other donors' samples.

The rearrangement uses TRBV29-1 and TRBJ1-1; D may be TRBD1 (6 bases). The CDR3 spans 13 residues. The V end was cut by 5 bases, the J end by 8 bases, with 18 bases between. Germline V gene data show CDR1 as SQVTM and CDR2 as ANQGSEA. The CDR3 is CSVTQTGGGEAFF. Here the CDR3 DNA reads TGCAGCGTTACCCAAACAGGAGGGGGGGAAGCTTTCTTT.

Many counts were recorded for this clonotype. The rearrangement links TRBV7-2 to TRBJ1-2; perhaps TRBD1 as D (5 bases). V was pared by 1 base and J by 4 bases, with 7 bases between. CDR1 and CDR2 (germline): SGHTA, FQGNSA. The CDR3 consists of 13 residues. CDR3: CASSLGRVYGYTF. DNA of the CDR3: TGTGCCAGCAGCTTAGGCAGGGTCTATGGCTACACCTTC.

The CDR3 DNA reads as TGCAGCGTTGCTATTAGCGGGGAGCGAAGGGGCGAGCAGTACTTC. It codes for CSVAISGERRGEQYF. The gene calls are TRBV29-1 and TRBJ2-7; 8 bases are shared with TRBD2. After removal of 4 bases from V and 6 bases from J, the junction contained 14 bases not matched to a gene. Per the germline V gene, CDR1 is SQVTM and CDR2 is ANQGSEA. The CDR3 spans 15 residues.

The rearrangement links TRBV28 to TRBJ2-3; 8 bases match TRBD2. J lost 5 bases, V lost 5 bases, and 9 bases had no gene match. The germline V gene has CDR1 MDHEN and CDR2 SYDVKM. CDR3 size: 15 residues. The CDR3 protein is CASSPWTSSGDTQYF. The CDR3 region has the DNA TGTGCCAGCAGTCCATGGACTAGCTCCGGAGATACGCAGTATTTT.

This clonotype was found a few times. The chain links TRBV29-1 to TRBJ1-1; 9 positions agree with TRBD1. V lost 5 bases, J lost 5 bases, and 12 bases stayed unmatched. This CDR3 contains 15 residues. Germline CDR1 is SQVTM and CDR2 is ANQGSEA. The CDR3 reads CSVSTGGPGFTEAFF. CDR3 bases: TGCAGCGTTAGTACAGGGGGCCCGGGGTTTACTGAAGCTTTCTTT.

The chain joins TRBV29-1 to TRBJ2-3; D is perhaps TRBD1 (5 bases). Looked up from germline, CDR1 is SQVTM and CDR2 is ANQGSEA. The CDR3 loop spans 14 amino acids. Trimming shortened V by 3 bases and J by 0 bases, and 10 bases separated the two germline ends. The CDR3 region is CSVDRATSTDTQYF. As DNA, the CDR3 is TGCAGCGTTGACAGGGCTACTAGCACAGATACGCAGTATTTT.

This clonotype has ten or more counts. The rearrangement joins TRBV11-2 to TRBJ2-7, with 12 bases aligning to TRBD1. The CDR3 totals 16 residues. Germline loops: CDR1 SGHAT, CDR2 FQNNGV. The junction had 11 bases not matched to a gene; V was cut back by 5 bases and J by 6 bases. The CDR3 loop reads CASSPIPGQGAVEQYF. The CDR3 DNA follows: TGTGCCAGCAGCCCCATCCCGGGACAGGGGGCTGTCGAGCAGTACTTC.

V is TRBV20-1 and J is TRBJ1-5, with D possibly matching TRBD1 (5 bases). Germline V lookup: CDR1 DFQATT, CDR2 SNEGSKA (reference sequence). V was shortened by 0 bases and J by 7 bases, with 13 bases between the two germline ends. The CDR3 has 14 residues. The CDR3 is CSARDRQGWQPQHF. In nucleotides, the CDR3 is TGCAGTGCTAGAGATCGGCAGGGATGGCAGCCCCAGCATTTT.

About this clonotype itself: A read error is possible here, since a much larger clone lies one base away. This chain uses TRBV6-6 with TRBJ1-6, with 7 positions matching TRBD1. Per germline, CDR1 MNHNY and CDR2 SVGAGI (reference sequence). CDR3 length: 16 amino acids. CDR3 DNA sequence: TGTACCAGCAGTTACTCGGGTCAGGGGGGGAGTTCACCCCTCCACTTT. Its translation is CTSSYSGQGGSSPLHF.

The rearrangement links TRBV6-2 or TRBV6-3 to TRBJ2-5, with D tentatively TRBD1 or TRBD2 (5 bases each). This CDR3 is built from 15 residues. Germline-derived CDR1 and CDR2 are MNHEY and SVGEGT. The V and J ends lost 2 bases and 2 bases respectively, with 12 bases between them. DNA of the CDR3: TGTGCCAGCAGTTACAATTCGGGGCTACAAGAGACCCAGTACTTC. It yields the protein CASSYNSGLQETQYF.

This clonotype was observed a few times. The V call is TRBV20-1, the J call TRBJ2-3; 10 bases fit TRBD2. After removal of 2 bases from V and 2 bases from J, the junction contained 10 bases not matched to a gene. The CDR3 consists of 17 residues. From germline, CDR1 is DFQATT and CDR2 SNEGSKA (reference sequence). CDR3 DNA sequence: TGCAGTGCTAGAAACATTCGGACTAGCGGCCCCACAGATACGCAGTATTTT. It is translated as CSARNIRTSGPTDTQYF.

This rearrangement joins TRBV29-1 to TRBJ2-1; 13 nucleotides agree with TRBD2. CDR3 size: 14 residues. Germline CDR1 is SQVTM and CDR2 is ANQGSEA. The CDR3 bases are TGCACCGCGACCGGGACTAGCGGGATCAATGAGCAGTTCTTC. Translating it yields CTATGTSGINEQFF.

This clonotype came up many times. The chain recombines TRBV28 with TRBJ2-4, with D possibly TRBD1 on 5 matching bases. The CDR3 extends over 12 amino acids. Between the trimmed V and J ends, which lost 6 bases and 6 bases, there was a span of 9 bases. CDR1 MDHEN and CDR2 SYDVKM come from the germline V gene. The CDR3 loop is CASSFRGNIQYF. The CDR3 DNA reads as TGTGCCAGCAGCTTTAGGGGAAACATTCAGTACTTC.

The rearrangement joins TRBV20-1 to TRBJ2-1; the match to TRBD2 covers 9 bases. J lost 6 bases, V lost 0 bases, and 3 bases had no gene match. The CDR3 has 14 amino acids. CDR1 and CDR2 from the germline V gene are DFQATT and SNEGSKA (reference sequence). The CDR3 sequence: CSARDSSGGNEQFF. CDR3 coding DNA: TGCAGTGCTAGAGATAGTAGCGGGGGCAATGAGCAGTTCTTC.

At least ten counts were recorded for this clonotype. The V and J genes are TRBV11-2 and TRBJ2-3; 7 bases align to TRBD2. This CDR3 has 16 residues. Germline loops: CDR1 SGHAT, CDR2 FQNNGV. After removal of 3 bases from V and 3 bases from J, the junction contained 9 bases not matched to a gene. CDR3 amino acids: CASSFSGLGVTDTQYF. CDR3 coding DNA: TGTGCCAGCAGCTTCTCCGGACTAGGTGTGACAGATACGCAGTATTTT.

This chain uses TRBV5-1 with TRBJ2-7; D not certain. V lost 0 bases to trimming and J lost 2 bases, with 9 bases between them. This CDR3 contains 14 residues. CDR1 and CDR2 from the germline V gene are SGHRS and YFSETQ. The CDR3 region has the DNA TGCGCCAGCAGCTTGGATTGGGAAACCTACGAGCAGTACTTC. It encodes CASSLDWETYEQYF.

This clonotype was observed at least ten times. The chain combines TRBV7-2 with TRBJ2-3; D not certain. There are 14 residues in the CDR3. The germline V gene has CDR1 SGHTA and CDR2 FQGNSA. V was trimmed by 1 base and J by 6 bases, leaving 11 bases between them. The CDR3 DNA sequence: TGTGCCAGCAGCTTAGTACTCGGTGGGGATACGCAGTATTTT. Translated, it gives CASSLVLGGDTQYF.

This clonotype was seen more than once but under ten times. The chain uses TRBV6-5 and TRBJ2-1; D is unresolved. V lost 2 bases and J 0 bases, leaving 2 bases between the germline ends. The CDR3 sequence is 13 residues long. Germline-derived CDR1 and CDR2 are MNHEY and SVGAGI. The DNA of the CDR3 is TGTGCCAGCAGTTACGACTCCTACAATGAGCAGTTCTTC. It yields the protein CASSYDSYNEQFF.

This clonotype came up a few times. J is TRBJ1-4 and V is TRBV7-9, with 8 bases matching TRBD1. The CDR3 spans 13 residues. J gave up 7 bases and V 3 bases, and 1 base lay outside the gene matches. The germline gives CDR1 SEHNR, CDR2 FQNEAQ (reference sequence). The CDR3 reads CASSFGTGEKLFF. CDR3 DNA: TGTGCCAGCAGCTTTGGGACAGGTGAAAAACTGTTTTTT.

The chain carries TRBV12-3 or TRBV12-4 and TRBJ1-5; TRBD1 aligns across 9 bases. The CDR3 runs to 16 residues. With 5 bases clipped from V and 3 bases from J, the junction kept 8 bases outside the gene matches. The CDR3 nucleotides read TGTGCCAGCAGTCTGTGGACAGGGGCGGACAATCAGCCCCAGCATTTT. It yields the protein CASSLWTGADNQPQHF.

The rearrangement uses TRBV12-3 or TRBV12-4 and TRBJ2-3; TRBD2 aligns across 9 bases. V shed 5 bases and J 2 bases; nucleotides not matched to a gene: 8. This CDR3 has 16 amino acids. The CDR3 nucleotides read TGTGCCAGCAGTCCCGATCGGACTAGCGCCACAGATACGCAGTATTTT. It translates to CASSPDRTSATDTQYF.

The table lists this clonotype with many counts. This chain uses TRBV7-2 with TRBJ2-7; D is undetermined. With 1 base removed from V and 3 bases from J, the gap between germline ends came to 13 bases. The CDR3 spans 15 residues. CDR1 SGHTA and CDR2 FQGNSA come from the germline V gene. CDR3 sequence reads: CASSLVPGWDYEQYF. The DNA of the CDR3 is TGTGCCAGCAGCTTAGTTCCGGGCTGGGACTACGAGCAGTACTTC.

This clonotype was observed a few times. This chain joins TRBV7-8 and TRBJ2-1; 11 bases agree with TRBD2. The CDR3 runs to 15 residues. Germline lookup yields CDR1 SGHVS and CDR2 FQNEAQ. The V gene end was trimmed by 5 bases and the J gene end by 9 bases; junction bases not matched to a gene: 9. DNA of the CDR3: TGTGCCAGCAGCCTCCGACTTAGCGGGAGGGCTGAGCAGTTCTTC. As protein: CASSLRLSGRAEQFF.

This clonotype was detected ten times or more. The chain recombines TRBV28 with TRBJ1-2, with 8 nucleotides matching TRBD1. V dropped 5 bases and J dropped 4; count of bases not matched to a gene: 9. Germline loops: CDR1 MDHEN, CDR2 SYDVKM. CDR3 length equals 15 residues. For the CDR3, the DNA is TGTGCCAGCAGTCAACGGACAGGGTTTGTCTATGGCTACACCTTC. Protein product: CASSQRTGFVYGYTF.

This clonotype was seen many times. The chain joins TRBV7-2 to TRBJ2-3; 9 bases match TRBD2. CDR1 SGHTA and CDR2 FQGNSA come from the germline V gene. The CDR3 spans 16 residues. V lost 2 bases, J lost 3 bases, and 6 bases stayed unmatched. CDR3 nucleotide sequence: TGTGCCAGCAGCTTAACAGCGGGAGGTGGGACAGATACGCAGTATTTT. It codes for CASSLTAGGGTDTQYF.

CDR3 residues: CSGRTGGRHEQYF. DNA for the CDR3: TGCAGTGGCCGGACAGGTGGTCGCCACGAGCAGTACTTC. The chain has TRBV20-1 and TRBJ2-7; 7 bases line up with TRBD1. The germline CDR1 and CDR2 sequences are DFQATT and SNEGSKA (reference sequence). After removal of 7 bases from V and 5 bases from J, the junction contained 11 bases not matched to a gene. The CDR3 is 13 residues long.

This clonotype has a handful of counts. V is TRBV12-3 or TRBV12-4 and J is TRBJ2-5, with D tentatively TRBD2 (6 bases). V gave up 6 bases and J gave up 3 bases, with 14 bases separating them. There are 14 residues in the CDR3. CDR3 residues: CASSPQRAEETQYF. CDR3 nucleotides: TGTGCCAGCAGCCCTCAGCGGGCTGAAGAGACCCAGTACTTC.

This clonotype has only a few counts. The chain employs TRBV11-2 and TRBJ2-3; 11 bases agree with TRBD2. This CDR3 contains 20 residues. The germline CDR1 and CDR2 sequences are SGHAT and FQNNGV. V shed 1 base and J 6 bases; nucleotides not matched to a gene: 18. CDR3 region: CASSLVGRGRAGLADDTQYF. Here the CDR3 DNA reads TGTGCCAGCAGCTTAGTGGGCAGGGGGCGCGCGGGACTAGCGGATGATACGCAGTATTTT.

The chain couples TRBV7-2 to TRBJ2-1, with 8 nucleotides matching TRBD1. The ends lost 5 bases at V and 8 bases at J; junction bases unmatched: 5. Per the germline V gene, CDR1 is SGHTA and CDR2 is FQGNSA. This CDR3 has 13 amino acids. CDR3 nucleotides: TGTGCCAGCAGCCCCCGGACAGGGTATGAGCAGTTCTTC. It yields the protein CASSPRTGYEQFF.

In this sample, this clonotype turned up a few times. The chain joins TRBV25-1 to TRBJ1-2; D is uncertain. Germline-derived CDR1 and CDR2 are MGHDK and SYGVNS. V was pared by 0 bases and J by 5 bases, with 7 bases between. The CDR3 is 13 residues long. The CDR3 region has the DNA TGTGCCAGCAGTGAATATAAAGATTATGGCTACACCTTC. The encoded protein is CASSEYKDYGYTF.